This T cell receptor (beta chain) was sequenced in a study of T cells in Graves' hyperthyroidism and ophthalmopathy. For the study at large: Any treatment followed the collection of peripheral blood at initial diagnosis. Findings and limits, study-wide: It was a median around 6 months before onset that the model predicted ophthalmopathy.

It was RNA transcripts that yielded the amplified TCR beta CDR3 regions. When the TCR CDR3 underwent first-round RT-PCR, the HTBI primer set was used. MiXCR, run by TCRdb on the multiplex PCR reads, gives a single entry per CDR3 protein. Among 560,000 or so distinct CDR3 sequences, about 20% were seen once, and the ten largest hold less than 55%. The CDR3 sequence is 16 residues long. V was pared by 3 bases and J by 0 bases, with 10 bases of the junction left unmatched. Germline V gene sequence: CDR1 DFQATT, CDR2 SNEGSKA (reference sequence). The diagnoses drew upon clinical symptoms, serum thyroxine and TRAb, thyroid ultrasound and orbital computed tomography. About this clonotype itself: The antigen remains unidentified.

The sample taken for sequencing was blood. The TCR comes from a man aged 40-55 years with Graves' ophthalmopathy. The J gene is TRBJ2-7, the V gene TRBV20-1; 8 bases line up with TRBD2. CDR3 nucleotide sequence: TGCAGTGCTAGGACCCTTGGCGGGGGGCGCTCCTACGAGCAGTACTTC. This encodes CSARTLGGGRSYEQYF.